The TCR beta chain described here comes from a study of OX40 agonist ivuxolimab in advanced cancers. Assay: immunoSEQ multiplex PCR; the TCRdb copy retains only in-frame clones and omits some. The sample records about 76,000 clones, over 75% being singletons. CDR3 size: 15 residues. CDR1 is LGHNT and CDR2 is FRNRAP in the germline V gene. Trimming removed 4 bases from V and 6 bases from J; junction bases left unmatched: 9. This TCR came from an adult with an advanced solid tumor such as melanoma, head and neck, liver or kidney cancer. The specimen was CD4+ or CD8+ T cells sorted from blood, collected in a trial of the OX40 agonist ivuxolimab. The chain is built from TRBV12-5 and TRBJ1-2; 9 positions match TRBD1. The CDR3 region is CASGSTTGGLNGYTF. The CDR3 region has the DNA TGTGCTAGTGGTTCGACTACAGGGGGCCTAAATGGCTACACCTTC.